The 24 T cell receptor beta chains below all came from one sample that was sequenced in a study of cytomegalovirus exposure and HLA in healthy donors. Data came from immunoSEQ multiplex PCR; TCRdb stores just in-frame clones and leaves some out. The data contain some 140,000 clones, roughly nine tenths of them seen just once; the ten biggest clones take up roughly 3%. Sequencing input: PBMCs. The receptors shown here come from a man younger than 30 in good health and CMV-seronegative.

This clone was seen just once. CDR3 in DNA: TGTGCCAGCAGCTCCCCCCGGGACAGGGTCTCCTACGAGCAGTACTTC. Protein: CASSSPRDRVSYEQYF. The rearrangement uses TRBV13 and TRBJ2-7; 9 bases are a match to TRBD1. The CDR3 is 16 residues long. In germline, CDR1 is PRHDT, CDR2 FYEKMQ (reference sequence). Trimming removed 4 bases from V and 0 bases from J; junction bases left unmatched: 7. Complete variable domain (other parts from reference TRBV13 and TRBJ2-7): AAGVIQSPRHLIKEKRETATLKCYPIPRHDTVYWYQQGPGQDPQFLISFYEKMQSDKGSIPDRFSAQQFSDYHSELNMSSLELGDSALYFCASSSPRDRVSYEQYFGPGTRLTVT.

This chain links TRBV19 with TRBJ2-2; the D gene is possibly TRBD1 (5 bases). CDR3 size: 15 residues. V lost 2 bases and J lost 7, with 14 bases in between. Germline V lookup: CDR1 LNHDA, CDR2 SQIVND (reference sequence). The CDR3 here is CASSIWGRASGELFF. The CDR3 nucleotides read TGTGCCAGTAGTATATGGGGCAGGGCAAGCGGGGAGCTGTTTTTT.

The chain carries TRBV9 and TRBJ2-3, with a possible D match to TRBD2 (6 bases). The germline CDR1 and CDR2 sequences are SGDLS and YYNGEE. The CDR3 has 12 amino acids. V lost 0 bases and J lost 8, with 7 bases in between. CDR3: CASSVEEGTQYF. CDR3 in DNA: TGTGCCAGCAGCGTAGAGGAGGGTACGCAGTATTTT.

The rearrangement joins TRBV2 to TRBJ1-5; D might be TRBD1 (5 bases). Germline loops: CDR1 SNHLY, CDR2 FYNNEI. This CDR3 is 13 amino acids long. Between the trimmed V and J ends, which lost 2 bases and 7 bases, there was a span of 9 bases. CDR3 nucleotides: TGTGCCAGCAGTGAACAGGGTGACCAGCCCCAGCATTTT. Translated: CASSEQGDQPQHF.

The chain combines TRBV28 with TRBJ2-3, with D unclear. The ends were cut back, 6 bases at V and 3 bases at J, with 10 bases in the middle. The CDR3 sequence is 13 residues long. Germline assignment: CDR1 MDHEN and CDR2 SYDVKM. The CDR3 reads CASRGRRTDTQYF. CDR3 DNA: TGTGCCAGCAGGGGCCGAAGGACAGATACGCAGTATTTT.

The J gene is TRBJ2-5, the V gene TRBV29-1; 8 bases match TRBD2. Germline loops: CDR1 SQVTM, CDR2 ANQGSEA. The junction had 5 bases not matched to a gene; V was cut back by 7 bases and J by 4 bases. The CDR3 has 12 residues. CDR3 sequence reads: CSDQRGGETQYF. CDR3 sequence (DNA): TGCAGCGATCAACGGGGGGGAGAGACCCAGTACTTC.

The V and J genes are TRBV27 and TRBJ2-7, with 8 bases aligning to TRBD2. The ends lost 3 bases at V and 2 bases at J; junction bases unmatched: 0. Germline V gene data show CDR1 as MNHEY and CDR2 as SMNVEV (reference sequence). CDR3 length: 13 residues. The CDR3 nucleotides read TGTGCCAGCAGTTTTAGCGGGGCCTACGAGCAGTACTTC. Its protein product is CASSFSGAYEQYF.

This chain uses TRBV4-2 with TRBJ2-7, with TRBD2 as a possible D gene (7 bases). Per the germline V gene, CDR1 is LGHNA and CDR2 is YNFKEQ. This CDR3 spans 15 amino acids. Trimming shortened V by 4 bases and J by 2 bases, and 15 bases separated the two germline ends. CDR3 protein: CASSRKEGGTYEQYF. The DNA for the CDR3 is TGTGCCAGCAGCCGGAAGGAGGGGGGGACCTACGAGCAGTACTTC.

CDR3 residues: CASSSRGTGLSGANVLTF. The DNA for the CDR3 is TGTGCCAGCAGCTCCCGGGGGACAGGGTTAAGTGGGGCCAACGTCCTGACTTTC. The chain uses TRBV14 and TRBJ2-6, with 9 positions matching TRBD1. The V segment lost 5 bases and the J segment 3 bases; nucleotides outside the gene matches: 11. Per the germline V gene, CDR1 is SGHDN and CDR2 is FVKESK. The CDR3 spans 18 residues.

The chain recombines TRBV6-4 with TRBJ2-1, with 8 bases matching TRBD1. With 5 bases clipped from V and 4 bases from J, the junction kept 4 bases outside the gene matches. CDR3 length equals 14 residues. Germline assignment: CDR1 MRHNA and CDR2 SNTAGT. The CDR3 DNA reads TGTGCCAGCAGTAGTGGACAGGGTTACAATGAGCAGTTCTTC. Translating it yields CASSSGQGYNEQFF.

The chain is built from TRBV7-9 and TRBJ1-2, with D uncertain. V shed 1 base and J shed 4 bases, with 13 bases lying between them. This CDR3 region has 15 residues. Germline V gene sequence: CDR1 SEHNR, CDR2 FQNEAQ (reference sequence). The CDR3 region has the DNA TGTGCCAGCAGCTTAGTCAGTGGCGGATCCTATGGCTACACCTTC. Protein sequence: CASSLVSGGSYGYTF.

V and J are TRBV5-6 and TRBJ2-1; no clear D. The CDR3 consists of 16 residues. Trimming left V 2 bases short and J 4 bases short, with 16 bases between. Germline V gene sequence: CDR1 SGHDT, CDR2 YYEEEE. The CDR3 here is CASSLTTWPGYNEQFF. In DNA, the CDR3 is TGTGCCAGCAGCTTAACGACTTGGCCCGGATACAATGAGCAGTTCTTC.

The rearrangement joins TRBV28 to TRBJ2-7, with D perhaps matching TRBD2 (5 bases). This CDR3 has 14 amino acids. CDR1 MDHEN and CDR2 SYDVKM come from the germline V gene. V gave up 7 bases and J gave up 1 base, with 14 bases separating them. CDR3: CASNTLSASYEQYF. The CDR3 DNA follows: TGTGCCAGCAACACCCTTAGCGCATCCTACGAGCAGTACTTC.

This chain uses TRBV19 with TRBJ2-7; maybe TRBD1 (7 bases). Germline V gene sequence: CDR1 LNHDA, CDR2 SQIVND (reference sequence). Between the trimmed V and J ends, which lost 9 bases and 6 bases, there was a span of 15 bases. This CDR3 contains 12 residues. CDR3 protein: CASEGTAGEQYF. The CDR3 region has the DNA TGTGCCAGCGAAGGGACAGCGGGCGAGCAGTACTTC.

The V gene is TRBV18, the J gene TRBJ1-2; the D is unclear. Germline V CDR1 and CDR2: KGHSH, LQKENI. The CDR3 length is 11 residues. V lost 5 bases, J lost 6 bases, and 7 bases lay in between. In DNA form, the CDR3 reads TGTGCCAGCTCATCCCTAAATGGCTACACCTTC. Translating it yields CASSSLNGYTF.

Only a few counts were recorded for this clone. The gene calls are TRBV6-5 and TRBJ1-2; a weak D match, TRBD1 (6 bases). Looked up from germline, CDR1 is MNHEY and CDR2 is SVGAGI. The CDR3 is 13 residues long. V was clipped by 5 bases and J by 2 bases, with 9 bases between them. This CDR3 is CASSPDRNYGYTF. As DNA, the CDR3 is TGTGCCAGCAGTCCCGACAGGAACTATGGCTACACCTTC.

The genes are TRBV7-2 and TRBJ2-2; D unresolved. Trimming shortened V by 1 base and J by 7 bases, and 7 bases separated the two germline ends. The CDR3 length is 13 residues. The V gene's germline CDR1 is SGHTA and CDR2 FQGNSA. CDR3 nucleotide sequence: TGTGCCAGCAGCTTAGGTCTAGGCGGGGAGCTGTTTTTT. Translated: CASSLGLGGELFF.

V is TRBV10-3 and J is TRBJ2-2, with 8 nucleotides matching TRBD2. V was pared by 4 bases and J by 2 bases, with 6 bases of the junction left unmatched. CDR1 is ENHRY, CDR2 SYGVKD, per germline. This CDR3 spans 16 amino acids. CDR3 sequence (DNA): TGTGCCATCAGTGTTAGTAGCGGGGTTAACACCGGGGAGCTGTTTTTT. Amino acids: CAISVSSGVNTGELFF.

The J gene is TRBJ2-6, the V gene TRBV7-9; D remains unclear. CDR3 size: 16 residues. The germline V gene has CDR1 SEHNR and CDR2 FQNEAQ (reference sequence). With 5 bases removed from V and 0 bases from J, the gap between germline ends came to 11 bases. CDR3 sequence: CASSPRIDSGANVLTF. For the CDR3, the DNA is TGTGCCAGCAGCCCGCGTATCGACTCTGGGGCCAACGTCCTGACTTTC.

The chain links TRBV30 to TRBJ2-5; TRBD1 agrees at 8 bases. The CDR3 covers 13 residues. With 3 bases clipped from V and 1 base from J, the junction kept 1 base outside the gene matches. The germline V gene has CDR1 GTSNPN and CDR2 SVGIG (reference sequence). The CDR3 loop is CAWRGTGQETQYF. The CDR3 DNA reads TGTGCCTGGAGGGGGACAGGCCAAGAGACCCAGTACTTC.

The gene calls are TRBV30 and TRBJ2-1, with 8 nucleotides matching TRBD2. V lost 7 bases and J lost 0; bases outside the gene matches: 8. CDR3 length equals 15 residues. Germline values: CDR1 GTSNPN, CDR2 SVGIG (reference sequence). CDR3 sequence (DNA): TGTGCCTTGGGGGGAACTAGCGGCTCCTACAATGAGCAGTTCTTC. Translated: CALGGTSGSYNEQFF.

This sequence joins TRBV29-1 and TRBJ1-2; 7 bases agree with TRBD1. The CDR3 covers 12 residues. Trimming took 6 bases from V and 8 from J; bases not matched to a gene: 9. Germline CDR1 reads SQVTM; CDR2 reads ANQGSEA. CDR3 residues: CSVGRGSQGYTF. The CDR3 bases are TGCAGCGTGGGCAGGGGGTCACAGGGCTACACCTTC.

The chain recombines TRBV4-3 with TRBJ2-7, with a possible D match to TRBD2 (6 bases). Germline V gene lookup returns CDR1 LGHNA and CDR2 YSLEER. V gave up 4 bases and J gave up 1 base, with 11 bases separating them. The CDR3 has 14 amino acids. CDR3 in amino acids: CASSPLTSSYEQYF. The CDR3 DNA is TGCGCCAGCAGCCCCTTGACTAGTTCCTACGAGCAGTACTTC.

The chain couples TRBV28 to TRBJ2-1, with TRBD2 matching over 7 bases. Trimming cost V 5 bases and J 4 bases; bases outside gene matches: 14. CDR1 is MDHEN and CDR2 is SYDVKM in the germline V gene. The CDR3 has 17 amino acids. The CDR3 nucleotides read TGTGCCAGCAGTCCCCCCCTTGCGGGAGAGAGGTACAATGAGCAGTTCTTC. Protein product: CASSPPLAGERYNEQFF.